The entry that follows covers one T cell receptor (beta chain) sequence. Its target is not known. This record belongs to a study of CD8+ T cells in alopecia areata. Study context: Treated patients were dosed with oral tofacitinib, taking 5 to 10 mg twice daily. People stayed on tofacitinib for 6 to 18 months, then stopped the drug for 6 months.

RNA was isolated and reverse transcribed to cDNA, the sequencing template. TCRdb's table, derived via immunoSEQ multiplex PCR, lists solely in-frame clones and lacks some. The sample carries a few hundred thousand clones, 50% to 60% recorded once. Findings and limits, study-wide: The study found higher clonality in lesional than normal scalp, especially in alopecia totalis/universalis. Scalp samples also yield sequences of resident alphabeta T cells from normal skin.

The V gene lost 6 bases and the J gene lost 0 bases, with 11 bases spanning the gap. From germline, CDR1 is SNHLY and CDR2 FYNNEI. CDR3 length equals 14 residues. Treatment reported: oral pan-JAK inhibitor, 5-10 mg twice daily. The source of this sequence is a human donor with alopecia areata. The material sequenced was CD4+ T cells sorted from blood, taken at week 4, from a patient treated with tofacitinib. The rearrangement joins TRBV2 to TRBJ2-5; no definite D call. The CDR3 nucleotides are TGTGCCAGCAGGAAGGGCGACCACCAAGAGACCCAGTACTTC. Protein sequence: CASRKGDHQETQYF.